The 25 T cell receptor beta chains below were found in one sample sequenced in a study of identical twins. Each CDR3 protein gets one entry after TCRdb re-called the 5' RACE reads with MiXCR. Of 450,000 or so distinct CDR3 sequences listed, 20% to 25% are singletons. These data are also associated with another study on T cells expressing NK-cell markers.

Sequenced sample: CD4+ T cells sorted from blood. The receptors here all came from a woman aged 18-35 years in good health.

The gene calls are TRBV15 and TRBJ2-7, with TRBD2 identical over 7 bases. J was trimmed by 6 bases and V by 4 bases; bases with no gene match: 6. From germline, CDR1 is LNHNV and CDR2 YYDKDF (reference sequence). The CDR3 has 13 amino acids. The CDR3 coding sequence is TGTGCCACCAGCACCAGACTAGCCTTCGAGCAGTACTTC. Protein product: CATSTRLAFEQYF.

The chain couples TRBV20-1 to TRBJ2-1; D unresolved. The CDR3 has 15 residues. Per germline, CDR1 DFQATT and CDR2 SNEGSKA (reference sequence). Between the trimmed V and J ends, which lost 0 bases and 0 bases, there was a span of 9 bases. CDR3 nucleotide sequence: TGCAGTGCTAGAGAGCGGCTATTCTCCTACAATGAGCAGTTCTTC. Amino acids: CSARERLFSYNEQFF.

The sample holds a few counts of this clonotype. The chain uses TRBV12-5 and TRBJ1-6, with a weak D call TRBD1 (6 bases). Trimming took 7 bases from V and 8 from J, leaving 12 bases between them. The CDR3 length is 13 residues. Germline V gene data show CDR1 as LGHNT and CDR2 as FRNRAP. The CDR3 DNA follows: TGTGCTAGTGAAGGGGGATGGGATTCACCCCTCCACTTT. This sequence encodes CASEGGWDSPLHF.

The gene calls are TRBV10-3 and TRBJ2-2; D not resolved. The CDR3 spans 13 residues. Germline lookup yields CDR1 ENHRY and CDR2 SYGVKD. Trimming took off 0 bases at V and 7 bases at J, with 6 bases between the two ends. CDR3 DNA sequence: TGTGCCATCAGTGAGTCAGGGATCGGGGAGCTGTTTTTT. This translates into CAISESGIGELFF.

This clonotype was picked up a small number of times. The genes are TRBV20-1 and TRBJ2-1; a weak D match, TRBD2 (5 bases). The germline CDR1 and CDR2 sequences are DFQATT and SNEGSKA (reference sequence). Trimming removed 6 bases at V and 0 bases at J, with 12 bases between. CDR3 length: 14 residues. The CDR3 nucleotides are TGCAGTGCCCGGGGTTCGAGCTCCTACAATGAGCAGTTCTTC. This encodes CSARGSSSYNEQFF.

CDR3 sequence reads: CASSSQGGALNEQFF. For the CDR3, the DNA is TGTGCCAGCAGTTCTCAAGGGGGGGCTCTCAATGAGCAGTTCTTC. The V and J genes are TRBV6-2 or TRBV6-3 and TRBJ2-1; possibly TRBD2 for D (7 bases). The V gene lost 4 bases and the J gene lost 6 bases, with 16 bases spanning the gap. CDR1 is MNHEY and CDR2 is SVGEGT in the germline V gene. The CDR3 runs to 15 residues.

CDR3 coding DNA: TGCGCCAGCAGCCGCCCGGGACTAGCGGGGTCCAACACCGGGGAGCTGTTTTTT. Protein: CASSRPGLAGSNTGELFF. The chain employs TRBV4-1 and TRBJ2-2; 13 bases match TRBD2. CDR1 MGHRA and CDR2 YSYEKL come from the germline V gene. J lost 2 bases, V lost 4 bases, and 7 bases had no gene match. The CDR3 length is 18 residues.

This clonotype was seen only a few times. This chain uses TRBV7-9 with TRBJ2-3; D is ambiguous. The CDR3 is 15 amino acids. The germline V and J ends were trimmed by 5 bases and 6 bases, with 18 bases remaining between them. Germline-derived CDR1 and CDR2 are SEHNR and FQNEAQ (reference sequence). CDR3 sequence (DNA): TGTGCCAGCAGCCTCTGGCGCTCGCCCCTCGATACGCAGTATTTT. This sequence encodes CASSLWRSPLDTQYF.

This chain links TRBV11-2 with TRBJ2-7; 8 bases align to TRBD1. Trimming removed 6 bases from V and 5 bases from J; junction bases left unmatched: 12. CDR1 and CDR2 (germline): SGHAT, FQNNGV. This CDR3 has 15 amino acids. CDR3: CASRSIQGARHEQYF. The CDR3 DNA is TGTGCCAGCAGGTCTATCCAGGGGGCGCGACACGAGCAGTACTTC.

V usage is TRBV5-6 and J usage is TRBJ2-5, with a possible D match to TRBD2 (5 bases). Trimming removed 0 bases at V and 5 bases at J, with 14 bases between. Germline lookup yields CDR1 SGHDT and CDR2 YYEEEE. The length of the CDR3 is 15 residues. CDR3 nucleotide sequence: TGTGCCAGCAGCTTGGGGAGGTACCTGCTGGAGACCCAGTACTTC. This encodes CASSLGRYLLETQYF.

The chain joins TRBV18 to TRBJ2-1; D unresolved. CDR1 and CDR2 (germline): KGHSH, LQKENI. The CDR3 has 14 residues. The ends were cut back, 3 bases at V and 5 bases at J, with 11 bases in the middle. CDR3 residues: CASSPMSSDNEQFF. CDR3 sequence (DNA): TGTGCCAGCTCACCCATGAGTTCTGACAATGAGCAGTTCTTC.

Only a few counts were recorded for this clonotype. V usage is TRBV6-6 and J usage is TRBJ2-1; no clear D. In germline, CDR1 is MNHNY, CDR2 SVGAGI (reference sequence). This CDR3 has 13 residues. The V end was cut by 6 bases, the J end by 4 bases, with 10 bases between. This chain's CDR3 is CASRGYSYNEQFF. The CDR3 coding sequence is TGTGCCAGCAGGGGGTATAGTTACAATGAGCAGTTCTTC.

This clonotype was seen ten or more times. The chain has TRBV15 and TRBJ1-1, with TRBD1 matching 8 bases. The CDR3 is made up of 15 amino acids. In germline, CDR1 is LNHNV, CDR2 YYDKDF (reference sequence). J lost 1 base, V lost 6 bases, and 7 bases had no gene match. This CDR3 reads CATRARDRPNTEAFF. The CDR3, as DNA: TGTGCCACCAGGGCCCGGGACAGGCCGAACACTGAAGCTTTCTTT.

The rearrangement uses TRBV12-3 or TRBV12-4 and TRBJ2-1, with 8 nucleotides matching TRBD2. V lost 5 bases to trimming and J lost 5 bases; unmatched junction nucleotides: 8. The CDR3 is 15 residues long. DNA for the CDR3: TGTGCCAGCAGTGCAAGCGGGAGAATCCACAATGAGCAGTTCTTC. Protein: CASSASGRIHNEQFF.

This clonotype was found a few times. The chain uses TRBV5-5 and TRBJ2-3, with a tentative D call TRBD2 (6 bases). Trimming cost V 0 bases and J 2 bases, with 10 bases left between them. The CDR3 has 15 residues. Germline lookup yields CDR1 SGHKS and CDR2 YYEKEE (reference sequence). The CDR3 bases are TGTGCCAGCAGCTTGGGAAGCGGGTTCACAGATACGCAGTATTTT. The encoded protein is CASSLGSGFTDTQYF.

This clonotype was seen a few times. The chain couples TRBV11-3 to TRBJ2-3; a possible D gene is TRBD2 (5 bases). The CDR3 totals 14 residues. Germline V CDR1 and CDR2: SGHNT, YENEEA. The V gene lost 4 bases and the J gene lost 2 bases, with 10 bases spanning the gap. The CDR3: CASSSGLITDTQYF. For the CDR3, the DNA is TGTGCCAGCAGCTCCGGACTGATCACAGATACGCAGTATTTT.

The rearrangement uses TRBV19 and TRBJ1-6; D is ambiguous. CDR3 length: 14 amino acids. Trimming shortened V by 6 bases and J by 10 bases, and 16 bases separated the two germline ends. The germline V gene encodes CDR1 LNHDA and CDR2 SQIVND (reference sequence). The CDR3 region has the DNA TGTGCCAGTAGGGACTTGTCACAGACCTCACCCCTCCACTTT. Residues: CASRDLSQTSPLHF.

Details on this clonotype: At one boundary the junction diverges from the germline segment, which might be a read error. V gene TRBV29-1 combines with J gene TRBJ2-3, with D perhaps matching TRBD2 (7 bases). The germline gives CDR1 SQVTM, CDR2 ANQGSEA. The CDR3 sequence is 14 residues long. The CDR3 loop reads CGVGEGGVSDTQYF. CDR3 coding DNA: TGCGGCGTTGGTGAGGGGGGGGTATCAGATACGCAGTATTTT.

The chain joins TRBV12-3 or TRBV12-4 to TRBJ2-3; perhaps D is TRBD1 or TRBD2 (5 bases each). V dropped 5 bases and J dropped 5 bases, with 14 bases sitting between them. CDR3 size: 14 residues. The DNA of the CDR3 is TGTGCCAGCAGTCGGGACCTAGGCCGAGATACGCAGTATTTT. Its protein is CASSRDLGRDTQYF.

The chain joins TRBV7-8 to TRBJ2-2; D gene unclear. The germline V and J ends were trimmed by 2 bases and 4 bases, with 14 bases remaining between them. The germline gives CDR1 SGHVS, CDR2 FQNEAQ. The CDR3 has 16 residues. CDR3 amino acids: CASSLPRVPFTGELFF. The CDR3, as DNA: TGTGCCAGCAGCTTACCAAGGGTTCCGTTCACCGGGGAGCTGTTTTTT.

The V gene is TRBV6-2 or TRBV6-3, the J gene TRBJ2-2; D possibly matches TRBD1 or TRBD2 (5 bases each). The CDR3 runs 14 residues. The germline V and J ends were trimmed by 11 bases and 3 bases, with 16 bases remaining between them. CDR1 is MNHEY, CDR2 SVGEGT, per germline. CDR3 DNA: TGTGCCTCCCGGGACGGACGGTACACCGGGGAGCTGTTTTTT. Its protein product is CASRDGRYTGELFF.

This clonotype was seen more than once but under ten times. This chain uses TRBV11-3 with TRBJ2-1; D could derive from TRBD1 or TRBD2 (5 bases each). Per germline, CDR1 SGHNT and CDR2 YENEEA. Trimming left V 5 bases short and J 0 bases short, with 14 bases between. The CDR3 consists of 16 residues. The CDR3 region is CASSPGIDSSYNEQFF. The DNA of the CDR3 is TGTGCCAGCAGCCCGGGAATTGACAGCTCCTACAATGAGCAGTTCTTC.

This clonotype was counted between two and nine times. The J gene is TRBJ2-1, the V gene TRBV12-3 or TRBV12-4, with TRBD2 matching 8 bases. The CDR3 sequence is 15 residues long. J lost 0 bases, V lost 5 bases, and 3 bases had no gene match. The CDR3: CASSVSGGSYNEQFF. DNA of the CDR3: TGTGCCAGCAGTGTGAGCGGGGGCTCCTACAATGAGCAGTTCTTC.

The gene calls are TRBV29-1 and TRBJ2-1, with D possibly being TRBD1 or TRBD2 (5 bases each). CDR3 length: 12 residues. Germline V gene lookup returns CDR1 SQVTM and CDR2 ANQGSEA. V lost 7 bases and J 7 bases, leaving 14 bases between the germline ends. DNA for the CDR3: TGCAGCGCAATTCCGGGGCCGAATGAGCAGTTCTTC. This codes for CSAIPGPNEQFF.

This clonotype was recorded a few times. The chain has TRBV27 and TRBJ2-1; D might be TRBD1 (5 bases). This CDR3 contains 15 residues. V was cut by 3 bases and J by 1 base, with 10 bases left in between. Per the germline V gene, CDR1 is MNHEY and CDR2 is SMNVEV (reference sequence). The CDR3 sequence: CASSFQGLSYNEQFF. DNA for the CDR3: TGTGCCAGCAGTTTCCAGGGTTTGTCCTACAATGAGCAGTTCTTC.